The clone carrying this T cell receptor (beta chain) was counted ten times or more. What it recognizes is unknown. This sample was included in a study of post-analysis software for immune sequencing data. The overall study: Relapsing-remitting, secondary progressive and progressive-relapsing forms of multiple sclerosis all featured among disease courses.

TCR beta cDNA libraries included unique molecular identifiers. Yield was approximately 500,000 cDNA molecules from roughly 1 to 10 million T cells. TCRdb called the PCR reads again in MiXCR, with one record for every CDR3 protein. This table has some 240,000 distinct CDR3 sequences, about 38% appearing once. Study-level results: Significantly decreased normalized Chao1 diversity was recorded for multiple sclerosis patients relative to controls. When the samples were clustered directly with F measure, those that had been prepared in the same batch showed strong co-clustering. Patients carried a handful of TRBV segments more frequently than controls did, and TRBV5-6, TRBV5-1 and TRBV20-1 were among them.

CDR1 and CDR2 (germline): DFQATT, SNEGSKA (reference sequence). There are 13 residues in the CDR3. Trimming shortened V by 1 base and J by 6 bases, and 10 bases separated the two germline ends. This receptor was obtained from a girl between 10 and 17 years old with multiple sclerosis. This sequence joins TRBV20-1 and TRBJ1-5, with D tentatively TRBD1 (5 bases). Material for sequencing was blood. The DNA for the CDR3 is TGCAGTGCTAGAGTGGGGACGGCTCAGCCCCAGCATTTT. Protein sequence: CSARVGTAQPQHF.